The clone carrying this T cell receptor beta chain occurred many times. Its target is not known. TCRdb re-called the 5' RACE reads through MiXCR, storing one row per CDR3 protein. The table shows about 160,000 distinct CDR3 sequences, with about 7% occurring only once. V shed 6 bases and J shed 5 bases, with 10 bases lying between them. Germline values: CDR1 MNHEY, CDR2 SVGEGT. This CDR3 is built from 13 residues. These data originate in a study of T cells after yellow fever vaccination. General study findings and limits: Most clones from primary vaccination resurfaced after the booster (nearly 97% CD4, 88% CD8).

This material consisted of CD4+ T cells sorted from PBMCs, taken around 5 days after the first yellow fever vaccination. The receptor comes from a man aged 18 to 30 who received the YFV17D yellow fever vaccine. The chain joins TRBV6-2 or TRBV6-3 to TRBJ2-2; a weak D match, TRBD2 (6 bases). The CDR3 DNA follows: TGTGCCAGCAGGCTCGCGGGGACCGGGGAGCTGTTTTTT. It yields the protein CASRLAGTGELFF.